What follows are 22 T cell receptor beta chains derived from one specimen sequenced in a study of blood T cell repertoires in COVID-19. Measured with immunoSEQ multiplex PCR; TCRdb has only the in-frame clones, and not every one. This sample has approximately 190,000 clones; roughly 90% occur once, and the top ten carry around 6.6%. Input material: peripheral blood. The receptors were gathered from a woman between 40 and 50 years old who had recovered from COVID-19.

This rearrangement joins TRBV2 to TRBJ2-7; no reliable D call. The CDR3 has 12 amino acids. Germline V gene lookup returns CDR1 SNHLY and CDR2 FYNNEI. Trimming removed 10 bases at V and 0 bases at J, with 10 bases between. The CDR3 DNA reads as TGTGCCACCACCCTAAGCTCCTACGAGCAGTACTTC. The encoded protein is CATTLSSYEQYF.

This sequence joins TRBV3-1 (or the pseudogene TRBV3-2) and TRBJ2-7, with 11 positions matching TRBD1. The CDR3 consists of 15 residues. Germline-derived CDR1 and CDR2 are LGHDT and YNNKEL (reference sequence). Trimming cost V 6 bases and J 5 bases; bases outside gene matches: 9. CDR3 in amino acids: CASRSGDRGRHEQYF. As DNA, the CDR3 is TGTGCCAGCAGATCCGGGGACAGGGGGAGACACGAGCAGTACTTC.

The J gene is TRBJ1-1, the V gene TRBV5-1; D gene ambiguous. The CDR3 runs to 13 residues. The germline V and J ends were trimmed by 4 bases and 0 bases, with 7 bases remaining between them. The germline gives CDR1 SGHRS, CDR2 YFSETQ. The chain's CDR3 is CASSLTLNTEAFF. The CDR3 bases are TGCGCCAGCAGCCTAACGTTGAACACTGAAGCTTTCTTT.

This clone was seen just once. This sequence joins TRBV19 and TRBJ1-1, with unresolved D. The CDR3 covers 15 residues. V was cut by 6 bases and J by 1 base, with 15 bases left in between. Germline CDR1 and CDR2: LNHDA and SQIVND (reference sequence). The CDR3 sequence is CASRSPAGGNTEAFF. In DNA form, the CDR3 reads TGTGCCAGTAGATCTCCCGCCGGCGGGAACACTGAAGCTTTCTTT.

The CDR3 here is CASSLGQEQYEQYF. The DNA of the CDR3 is TGTGCCAGCAGCCTGGGACAGGAGCAATACGAGCAGTACTTC. The V gene is TRBV5-4, the J gene TRBJ2-7; TRBD1 agrees at 8 bases. The CDR3 contains 14 residues. The junction had 7 bases not matched to a gene; V was cut back by 4 bases and J by 4 bases. Germline CDR1 reads SGHNT; CDR2 reads YYREEE (reference sequence).

This chain uses TRBV4-2 with TRBJ2-1, with D perhaps matching TRBD2 (6 bases). The germline V and J ends were trimmed by 1 base and 10 bases, with 20 bases remaining between them. Germline lookup yields CDR1 LGHNA and CDR2 YNFKEQ. This CDR3 contains 16 residues. The chain's CDR3 is CASSQGGTDGLYEQFF. The CDR3 bases are TGTGCCAGCAGCCAAGGCGGGACGGACGGGTTGTACGAGCAGTTCTTC.

The CDR3 spells CAWSLGDSNYQPQHF. CDR3 coding DNA: TGTGCCTGGAGTCTCGGGGACAGTAACTATCAGCCCCAGCATTTT. The chain is built from TRBV30 and TRBJ1-5; 7 nucleotides agree with TRBD1. Per the germline V gene, CDR1 is GTSNPN and CDR2 is SVGIG (reference sequence). This CDR3 has 15 amino acids. J lost 5 bases, V lost 2 bases, and 9 bases had no gene match.

This chain uses TRBV19 with TRBJ1-4, with a weak D call TRBD1 (6 bases). The CDR3 runs 15 residues. Looked up from germline, CDR1 is LNHDA and CDR2 is SQIVND (reference sequence). V was pared by 5 bases and J by 6 bases, with 16 bases between. The CDR3 loop reads CASSLGGQGHEKLFF. In DNA form, the CDR3 reads TGTGCCAGTAGTCTCGGGGGGCAGGGCCATGAAAAACTGTTTTTT.

This chain joins TRBV6-5 and TRBJ2-5, with D possibly matching TRBD1 (6 bases). Deletions cut 6 bases from V and 5 bases from J, with 16 bases between. The length of the CDR3 is 14 residues. CDR1 is MNHEY and CDR2 is SVGAGI in the germline V gene. As DNA, the CDR3 is TGTGCCAGCAGCCTACAGGGTACTTCGGAGACCCAGTACTTC. It specifies CASSLQGTSETQYF.

V gene TRBV24-1 combines with J gene TRBJ2-5; 16 bases line up with TRBD2. The V segment lost 3 bases and the J segment 5 bases; nucleotides outside the gene matches: 8. This CDR3 contains 18 residues. CDR1 and CDR2 from the germline V gene are KGHDR and SFDVKD. For the CDR3, the DNA is TGTGCCACCAGTGATGCTACGGGACTAGCGGGAGGGGGGGAGACCCAGTACTTC. Its translation is CATSDATGLAGGGETQYF.

The chain recombines TRBV24-1 with TRBJ2-3; no definite D call. The CDR3 runs to 15 residues. The V end lost 3 bases, the J end lost 2 bases, and 11 bases lay between the germline ends. The germline CDR1 and CDR2 sequences are KGHDR and SFDVKD. CDR3 nucleotides: TGTGCCACCAGTGATCTGGGCAGCCTCACAGATACGCAGTATTTT. Residues: CATSDLGSLTDTQYF.

V usage is TRBV7-7 and J usage is TRBJ2-5, with 7 positions matching TRBD1. V lost 1 base, J lost 5 bases, and 1 base stayed unmatched. The CDR3 is made up of 13 amino acids. Germline CDR1 SSHAT, CDR2 FNYEAQ (reference sequence). This CDR3 reads CASSLGRGETQYF. CDR3 bases: TGTGCCAGCAGCTTAGGCAGGGGGGAGACCCAGTACTTC.

This rearrangement joins TRBV5-1 to TRBJ1-4; D remains ambiguous. Trimming removed 4 bases at V and 5 bases at J, with 15 bases between. This CDR3 spans 15 amino acids. Per germline, CDR1 SGHRS and CDR2 YFSETQ. As DNA, the CDR3 is TGCGCCAGCAGCCACCGGGGAGAAAAGAATGAAAAACTGTTTTTT. This gives the protein CASSHRGEKNEKLFF.

The chain couples TRBV12-3 or TRBV12-4 to TRBJ1-1; maybe TRBD1 (5 bases). Trimming left V 2 bases short and J 3 bases short, with 7 bases between. This CDR3 has 13 residues. The CDR3 spells CASSLQGHTEAFF. As DNA, the CDR3 is TGTGCCAGCAGTTTACAGGGCCACACTGAAGCTTTCTTT.

This clone was recorded once. The rearrangement joins TRBV30 to TRBJ2-7, with D tentatively TRBD1 (5 bases). The CDR3 loop spans 11 amino acids. The ends were cut back, 5 bases at V and 2 bases at J, with 7 bases in the middle. Germline values: CDR1 GTSNPN, CDR2 SVGIG (reference sequence). The CDR3 DNA reads TGTGCCTGGGGGGCTGCCTACGAGCAGTACTTC. Translated: CAWGAAYEQYF.

The gene calls are TRBV4-1 and TRBJ1-1, with 8 bases matching TRBD1. The CDR3 is 15 amino acids. CDR1 and CDR2 from the germline V gene are MGHRA and YSYEKL. J gave up 7 bases and V 2 bases, and 9 bases lay outside the gene matches. The CDR3 nucleotides are TGCGCCAGCAGCCAACCCCTGGACAGGGACGATGAAGCTTTCTTT. This codes for CASSQPLDRDDEAFF.

A single count supports this clone. The chain carries TRBV6-6 and TRBJ1-6, with 7 positions matching TRBD1. V dropped 4 bases and J dropped 3; count of bases not matched to a gene: 6. Germline-derived CDR1 and CDR2 are MNHNY and SVGAGI (reference sequence). This CDR3 has 16 amino acids. CDR3 region: CASSSTGKGYNSPLHF. DNA of the CDR3: TGTGCCAGCAGTTCGACAGGGAAGGGCTATAATTCACCCCTCCACTTT.

The chain recombines TRBV7-6 with TRBJ2-1, with TRBD2 matching over 8 bases. J was trimmed by 6 bases and V by 5 bases; bases with no gene match: 9. Germline-derived CDR1 and CDR2 are SGHVS and FNYEAQ. This CDR3 has 15 amino acids. The CDR3 coding sequence is TGTGCCAGCAGCCGCATTAGCGGGACGTCCAATGAGCAGTTCTTC. Translating it yields CASSRISGTSNEQFF.

The chain carries TRBV5-1 and TRBJ2-2; TRBD1 agrees at 7 bases. Looked up from germline, CDR1 is SGHRS and CDR2 is YFSETQ. The V gene end was trimmed by 4 bases and the J gene end by 7 bases; junction bases not matched to a gene: 10. This CDR3 contains 15 residues. The CDR3 nucleotides read TGCGCCAGCAGCCTATCGACAGGGACGGTCGGGGAGCTGTTTTTT. Translated: CASSLSTGTVGELFF.

J is TRBJ2-5 and V is TRBV9; 7 bases are a match to TRBD2. The CDR3 length is 15 residues. The V gene end was trimmed by 2 bases and the J gene end by 5 bases; junction bases not matched to a gene: 9. CDR1 is SGDLS, CDR2 YYNGEE, per germline. Here the CDR3 DNA reads TGTGCCAGCAGCGTTACTAGCGATCTGTCTGAGACCCAGTACTTC. Its protein product is CASSVTSDLSETQYF.

CDR3: CASSVGTGGLNEQFF. The CDR3 nucleotides read TGTGCCAGCAGCGTCGGGACAGGGGGCCTAAATGAGCAGTTCTTC. V usage is TRBV6-5 and J usage is TRBJ2-1; 12 bases are shared with TRBD1. The junction had 7 bases not matched to a gene; V was cut back by 6 bases and J by 7 bases. Per the germline V gene, CDR1 is MNHEY and CDR2 is SVGAGI. The CDR3 loop spans 15 amino acids.

The chain couples TRBV2 to TRBJ1-5; 7 nucleotides line up with TRBD1. The CDR3 consists of 14 residues. Germline V gives CDR1 SNHLY, CDR2 FYNNEI. V dropped 5 bases and J dropped 7; count of bases not matched to a gene: 8. CDR3 sequence: CASSQTGSEQPQHF. In nucleotides, the CDR3 is TGTGCCAGCAGTCAGACAGGGAGTGAACAGCCCCAGCATTTT.